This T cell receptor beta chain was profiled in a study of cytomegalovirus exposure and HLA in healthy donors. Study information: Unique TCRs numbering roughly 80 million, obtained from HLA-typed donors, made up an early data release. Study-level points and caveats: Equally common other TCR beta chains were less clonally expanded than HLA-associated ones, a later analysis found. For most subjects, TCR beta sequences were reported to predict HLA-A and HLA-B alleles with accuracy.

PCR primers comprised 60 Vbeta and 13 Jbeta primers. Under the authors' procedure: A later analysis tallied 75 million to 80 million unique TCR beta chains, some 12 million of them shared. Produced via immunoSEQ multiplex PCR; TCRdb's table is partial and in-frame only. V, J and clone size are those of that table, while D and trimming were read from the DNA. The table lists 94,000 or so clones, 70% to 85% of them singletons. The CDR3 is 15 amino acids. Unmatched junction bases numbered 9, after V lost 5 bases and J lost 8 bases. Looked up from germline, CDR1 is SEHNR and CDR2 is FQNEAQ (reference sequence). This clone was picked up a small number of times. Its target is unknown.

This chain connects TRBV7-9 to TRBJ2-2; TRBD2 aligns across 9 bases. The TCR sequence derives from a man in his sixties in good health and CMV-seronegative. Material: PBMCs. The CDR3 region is CASSPPLAGDGELFF. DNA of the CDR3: TGTGCCAGCAGCCCCCCCTTAGCGGGAGATGGGGAGCTGTTTTTT.